These T cell receptor beta chains were read from a single sample in a study of blood T cell repertoires in COVID-19. Assay: immunoSEQ multiplex PCR; the TCRdb copy retains only in-frame clones and omits some. In the table there are 70,000 to 85,000 clones, about four fifths of which are singletons. Material: peripheral blood. These receptors all stem from a human donor in a cohort sampled during active COVID-19. Both conserved end residues are part of each CDR3.

cdr3_aa v_call
CASSLGRGRMVGYTF TRBV7-9
CASSVAVNTEAFF TRBV9
CASSAIQGRQPQHF TRBV6-6
CASSPSGSGGIEQYF TRBV9
CASSSTGRTGELFF TRBV28
CSVERTGGAGQPQHF TRBV29-1
CASSEEDRDGEKLFF TRBV9
CSASPARGPNSPLHF TRBV20-1
CASSLLGTSGENEQFF TRBV3-1/TRBV3-2
CAIRLAGGQNTGELFF TRBV10-3
CASSGATNWVGTEAFF TRBV9
CASSLGGDNEQFF TRBV12-3/TRBV12-4
CASSFDRGSNQPQHF TRBV28
CASSHHLGTGLGTEAFF TRBV11-2
CAWSGDRGSNQPQHF TRBV30
CASTLRRGGTEAFF TRBV6-5
CATSDLGQGGPDTQYF TRBV24-1
CALKGEGSSYEQYF TRBV6-5
CASRRTGGIGGYTF TRBV28
CASSPRDSRNSPLHF TRBV9
CASSASQGAFNQPQHF TRBV11-2
CASSQAGFYGQPQHF TRBV4-1
CASSSLGTSGRGTDTQYF TRBV9
CASSIGVGQGAHRGAVF TRBV19
CASSLRYEGPAFF TRBV7-3
CASRWRGHGEGNQPQHF TRBV12-2
CASSLLGWDQETQYF TRBV3-1/TRBV3-2
CASSFGQEGIQYF TRBV7-2
CASSFGRARDTQYF TRBV7-2
CASSSPLGQGTRGNEQFF TRBV7-2
CASSLQGSNYGYTF TRBV5-4
CASRVGGTQPQHF TRBV19
CASSPGTTNTGELFF TRBV18
CASSTLQGANEQFF TRBV5-5
CASSLDSNSPLHF TRBV28
CASSLLQSYEQYF TRBV7-2
CATKGLAGEGSYEQYF TRBV25-1
CASSRAGRYQETQYF TRBV19
CAIPDSEETQYF TRBV7-9
CASSLPAGGSQPQHF TRBV28